These 10 T cell receptor beta chains were sequenced from one sample in a study of T cell changes during pregnancy in multiple sclerosis (dated by TCRdb to about 2019). Library construction relied on the immunoSEQ multiplex PCR assay. The source is immuneACCESS, and TCRdb retained only in-frame sequences with V and J called. Part of the clones is not carried over; for the studies checked, unresolved V genes explain less than half of this, and the remainder is unexplained. The sample contains tens of thousands of clones, 88% of them found a single time. Of the sample, about 6% falls within the top ten clones. The sample in question was CD8+ T cells from peripheral blood mononuclear cells, obtained after pregnancy. Receptors originate from a female donor in good health, enrolled as a control in a pregnancy study.

The chain links TRBV11-2 to TRBJ2-7, with 9 bases that match TRBD2. Germline assignment: CDR1 SGHAT and CDR2 FQNNGV. This CDR3 is 13 amino acids long. The J segment lost 7 bases and the V segment lost 6 bases, leaving 7 bases of the junction unmatched. CDR3 in amino acids: CASSVAGAGEQYF. The CDR3 nucleotides read TGTGCCAGCAGTGTAGCGGGGGCCGGGGAGCAGTACTTC.

This chain joins TRBV28 and TRBJ1-2; 7 nucleotides align to TRBD1. The CDR3 consists of 17 residues. Trimming at V came to 4 bases and at J to 8 bases, leaving 19 bases not matched to a gene. CDR1 is MDHEN, CDR2 SYDVKM, per germline. As DNA, the CDR3 is TGTGCCAGCAGTTCGGCATTACGACAGGGACCTACGACGGGCTACACCTTC. Translating gives CASSSALRQGPTTGYTF.

This rearrangement joins TRBV7-9 to TRBJ2-7, with a tentative D call TRBD2 (6 bases). V shed 5 bases and J shed 0 bases, with 14 bases lying between them. In germline, CDR1 is SEHNR, CDR2 FQNEAQ (reference sequence). The CDR3 has 15 amino acids. The chain's CDR3 is CASSPPGTYSYEQYF. The CDR3 DNA sequence: TGTGCCAGCAGCCCCCCCGGGACTTACTCCTACGAGCAGTACTTC.

The rearrangement links TRBV6-1 to TRBJ1-2; D is ambiguous. This CDR3 comprises 14 residues. Germline V gene sequence: CDR1 MNHNS, CDR2 SASEGT. Trimming stripped 2 bases from V and 4 bases from J, with 11 bases between. CDR3 in amino acids: CASSEKNSFYGYTF. The CDR3 DNA reads TGTGCCAGCAGTGAAAAAAACAGCTTCTATGGCTACACCTTC.

The gene calls are TRBV5-6 and TRBJ1-2; D ambiguous. The CDR3 consists of 11 residues. CDR1 and CDR2 (germline): SGHDT, YYEEEE. V was clipped by 1 base and J by 10 bases, with 8 bases between them. Written as DNA, the CDR3 is TGTGCCAGCAGCTTGACAGACCTCTACACCTTC. Translated, it gives CASSLTDLYTF.

This clone was recorded a few times. The V and J genes are TRBV5-4 and TRBJ2-2; the match to TRBD1 covers 8 bases. CDR3 length: 16 amino acids. The germline V gene encodes CDR1 SGHNT and CDR2 YYREEE (reference sequence). Trimming removed 4 bases from V and 1 base from J; junction bases left unmatched: 6. The CDR3 loop is CASSPRQGMNTGELFF. CDR3 nucleotide sequence: TGTGCCAGCAGCCCCAGACAGGGGATGAACACCGGGGAGCTGTTTTTT.

The chain recombines TRBV19 with TRBJ2-2; 7 nucleotides agree with TRBD2. CDR1 LNHDA and CDR2 SQIVND come from the germline V gene (reference sequence). The CDR3 has 15 residues. V dropped 7 bases and J dropped 2; count of bases not matched to a gene: 7. The CDR3 sequence is CASNEGTINTGELFF. CDR3 coding DNA: TGTGCCAGTAATGAGGGGACTATAAACACCGGGGAGCTGTTTTTT.

The genes are TRBV4-3 and TRBJ1-6; 7 bases map to TRBD1. The CDR3 runs 18 residues. The germline V gene has CDR1 LGHNA and CDR2 YSLEER. Trimming cost V 4 bases and J 0 bases; bases outside gene matches: 9. CDR3 sequence: CASSRTGYQSSYNSPLHF. Here the CDR3 DNA reads TGCGCCAGCAGCCGGACAGGCTACCAGAGCTCCTATAATTCACCCCTCCACTTT.

The genes are TRBV9 and TRBJ2-3; 16 nucleotides align to TRBD2. The germline V gene has CDR1 SGDLS and CDR2 YYNGEE. The CDR3 contains 18 residues. The V gene end was trimmed by 4 bases and the J gene end by 2 bases; junction bases not matched to a gene: 7. CDR3 sequence (DNA): TGTGCCAGCAGCCCCGGGACTAGCGGGGGGGTCCCCACAGATACGCAGTATTTT. Amino acids: CASSPGTSGGVPTDTQYF.

The gene calls are TRBV7-9 and TRBJ1-1; D is undetermined. Germline values: CDR1 SEHNR, CDR2 FQNEAQ (reference sequence). The CDR3 contains 12 residues. V lost 4 bases, J lost 6 bases, and 9 bases lay in between. The CDR3 here is CASSSGNAEAFF. The DNA of the CDR3 is TGTGCCAGCAGCTCGGGGAATGCTGAAGCTTTCTTT.